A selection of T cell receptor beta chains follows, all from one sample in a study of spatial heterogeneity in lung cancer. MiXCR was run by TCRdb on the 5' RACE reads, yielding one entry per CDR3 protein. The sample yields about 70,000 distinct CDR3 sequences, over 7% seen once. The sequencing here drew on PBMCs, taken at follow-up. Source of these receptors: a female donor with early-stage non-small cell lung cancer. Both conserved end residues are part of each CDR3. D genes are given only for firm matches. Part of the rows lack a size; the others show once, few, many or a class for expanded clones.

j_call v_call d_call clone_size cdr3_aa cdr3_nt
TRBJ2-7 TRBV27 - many CASSFANRANEQYF TGTGCCAGCAGTTTCGCTAACAGGGCCAACGAGCAGTACTTC
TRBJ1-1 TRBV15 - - CATSRDTAAGRGEAFF TGTGCCACCAGCAGAGATACCGCCGCAGGAAGGGGTGAAGCTTTCTTT
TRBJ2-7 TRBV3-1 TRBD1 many CASSQNLGGDEQYF TGTGCCAGCAGCCAAAACCTAGGGGGCGACGAGCAGTACTTC
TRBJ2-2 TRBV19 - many CASRYTGELFF TGTGCCAGTAGGTACACCGGGGAGCTGTTTTTT
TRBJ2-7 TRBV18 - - CAGSPLRDYEQYF TGTGCCGGCTCACCCCTCCGAGACTACGAGCAGTACTTC
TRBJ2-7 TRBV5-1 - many CASSTMDGAYEQYF TGCGCCAGCAGCACGATGGACGGAGCCTACGAGCAGTACTTC
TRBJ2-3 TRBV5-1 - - CASSLASTRETQYF TGCGCCAGCAGCTTGGCCAGCACAAGGGAGACGCAGTATTTT
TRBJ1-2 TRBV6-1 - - CASTRGGVNYGYTF TGTGCCAGCACGCGGGGGGGCGTGAACTATGGCTACACCTTC
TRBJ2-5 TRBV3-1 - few CASSRMRQGGETQYF TGTGCCAGCAGCCGGATGCGACAGGGAGGGGAGACCCAGTACTTC
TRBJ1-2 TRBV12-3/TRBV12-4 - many CASNGLGGSRGYTF TGTGCCAGCAATGGCCTTGGGGGTTCGCGAGGCTACACCTTC
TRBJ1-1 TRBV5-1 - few CASMQAAGYTEAFF TGCGCCAGCATGCAAGCGGCGGGGTACACTGAAGCTTTCTTT
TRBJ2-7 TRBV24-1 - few CAREPSLEQYF TGTGCCCGAGAACCCTCCCTGGAGCAGTACTTC
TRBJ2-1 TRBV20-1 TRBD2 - CSARVASGNVYNEQFF TGCAGTGCTAGAGTGGCTAGCGGGAATGTCTACAATGAGCAGTTCTTC
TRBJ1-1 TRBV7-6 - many CASSLVATGSMNTEAFF TGTGCCAGCAGCTTAGTAGCCACAGGGAGTATGAACACTGAAGCTTTCTTT
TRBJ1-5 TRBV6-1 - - CASSEWDQPQHF TGTGCCAGCAGTGAATGGGATCAGCCCCAGCATTTT
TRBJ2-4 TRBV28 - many CASNRPRDTAKNIQYF TGTGCCAGCAATAGACCCCGGGACACCGCCAAAAACATTCAGTACTTC
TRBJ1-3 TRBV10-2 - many CASSESGTIGNTIYF TGCGCCAGCAGTGAGTCGGGGACCATTGGAAACACCATATATTTT
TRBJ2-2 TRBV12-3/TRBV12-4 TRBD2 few CASSAPRTSGRRYGELFF TGTGCCAGCAGTGCACCCCGGACTAGCGGGAGGAGGTACGGGGAGCTGTTTTTT
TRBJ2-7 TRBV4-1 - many CASSWDLPYEQYF TGCGCCAGCAGCTGGGACCTTCCTTACGAGCAGTACTTC
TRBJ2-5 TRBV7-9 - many CASSLLETQYF TGTGCCAGCAGCTTATTAGAGACCCAGTACTTC
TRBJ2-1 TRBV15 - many CATSRDNREQFF TGTGCCACCAGCAGAGATAACAGGGAGCAGTTCTTC
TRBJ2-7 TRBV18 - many CASSPEGSAYEQYF TGTGCCAGCTCACCTGAGGGGTCCGCCTACGAGCAGTACTTC
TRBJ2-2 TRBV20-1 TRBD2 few CSASGTSGRARELFF TGCAGTGCTAGCGGGACTAGCGGGAGGGCCAGGGAGCTGTTTTTT
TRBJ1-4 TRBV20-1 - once CSAGPSGIMEKLFF TGCAGTGCTGGCCCCTCGGGAATAATGGAAAAACTGTTTTTT
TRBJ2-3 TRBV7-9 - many CASGPTGRTDTQYF TGTGCCAGCGGCCCCACAGGGAGGACAGATACGCAGTATTTT
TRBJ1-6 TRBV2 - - CASSEGVNSPLHF TGTGCCAGCAGTGAAGGGGTTAATTCACCCCTCCACTTT
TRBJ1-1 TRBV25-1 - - CASSSSAGAGTEAFF TGTGCCAGCAGTTCGTCGGCAGGGGCGGGCACTGAAGCTTTCTTT
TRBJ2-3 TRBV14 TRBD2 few CASSSRSSGVRNTQYF TGTGCCAGCAGCTCAAGGAGTAGCGGGGTCCGAAATACGCAGTATTTT
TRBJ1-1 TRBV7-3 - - CASSSGQNTEAFF TGTGCCAGCAGCTCCGGACAGAACACTGAAGCTTTCTTT
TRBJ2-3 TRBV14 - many CASSQDLEDTQYF TGTGCCAGCAGCCAAGATCTGGAAGATACGCAGTATTTT
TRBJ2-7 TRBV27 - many CASSSLGVYEQYF TGTGCCAGCAGTTCCCTGGGGGTCTACGAGCAGTACTTC
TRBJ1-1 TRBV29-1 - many CSPKDRLCEAFF TGCAGCCCCAAAGACAGGTTATGTGAAGCTTTCTTT
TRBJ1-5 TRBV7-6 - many CASSLDSNQPQHF TGTGCCAGCAGCTTGGATAGCAATCAGCCCCAGCATTTT
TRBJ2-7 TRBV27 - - CASSRTQGRGAGSYEQYF TGTGCCAGCAGCCGAACCCAGGGCAGGGGCGCCGGCTCCTACGAGCAGTACTTC
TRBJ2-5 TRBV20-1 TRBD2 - CSARDSAPGLAGAETQYF TGCAGTGCTAGAGATTCTGCCCCGGGACTAGCGGGAGCAGAGACCCAGTACTTC
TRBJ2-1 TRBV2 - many CATLGPKSSYNEQFF TGTGCCACCCTCGGACCCAAGAGCTCCTACAATGAGCAGTTCTTC
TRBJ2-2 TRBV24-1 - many CATSDFPRRELFF TGTGCCACCAGTGATTTCCCTCGCCGGGAGCTGTTTTTT
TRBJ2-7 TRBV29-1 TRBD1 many CSVQGASYEQYF TGCAGCGTTCAGGGGGCCTCCTACGAGCAGTACTTC
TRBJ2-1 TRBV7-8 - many CASSQLQGSSSYNEQFF TGTGCCAGCAGCCAGCTTCAGGGGTCCAGCTCCTACAATGAGCAGTTCTTC
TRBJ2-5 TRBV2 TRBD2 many CASSGYSGYQETQYF TGTGCCAGCAGTGGTTATAGCGGGTACCAAGAGACCCAGTACTTC
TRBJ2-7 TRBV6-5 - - CASSPGPYEQYF TGTGCCAGCAGTCCCGGCCCCTACGAGCAGTACTTC